This is a list of T cell receptor beta chains from one sample in a study of tumor-infiltrating lymphocytes in primary liver carcinoma. MiXCR, run by TCRdb on the multiplex PCR reads, gives a single entry per CDR3 protein. Among some 190,000 distinct CDR3 sequences, about 85% were seen once, and the ten largest hold over 15%. The specimen sequenced was tumor tissue from primary liver carcinoma. The receptors derive from a man between 35 and 55 years old with primary liver carcinoma and hepatitis B virus infection. CDR3s include the opening cysteine and the closing phenylalanine or tryptophan. The D gene is left open where the match is weak. Part of the rows lack a size; the others show once, few, many or a class for expanded clones.

j_call: TRBJ2-2
d_call: TRBD2
clone_size: -
v_call: TRBV10-1
cdr3_aa: CASREDASGAEELFF
cdr3_nt: TGCGCCAGCAGGGAGGACGCGAGCGGGGCCGAGGAGCTTTTTTTT

j_call: TRBJ1-1
d_call: -
clone_size: -
v_call: TRBV29-1
cdr3_aa: CSIGRGSGNTKAFF
cdr3_nt: TGCAGCATAGGACGGGGGTCGGGGAACACTAAAGCTTTCTTT

j_call: TRBJ2-5
d_call: -
clone_size: once
v_call: TRBV29-1
cdr3_aa: CNVASRGRETQYF
cdr3_nt: TGCAACGTTGCATCCAGGGGGAGGGAGACCCAGTACTTC

j_call: TRBJ2-6
d_call: -
clone_size: -
v_call: TRBV29-1
cdr3_aa: CSVGVQGGADVLTF
cdr3_nt: TGCAGCGTTGGGGTCCAGGGTGGGGCCGACGTCCTGACTTTC

j_call: TRBJ2-2
d_call: TRBD2
clone_size: few
v_call: TRBV29-1
cdr3_aa: CSVGTSAANTVGLFF
cdr3_nt: TGCAGCGTTGGGACTAGCGCGGCGAATACCGTGGGGCTGTTTTTT

j_call: TRBJ1-6
d_call: -
clone_size: many
v_call: TRBV28
cdr3_aa: CASSSPQGRSPLHF
cdr3_nt: TGTGCCAGCAGTTCCCCCCAGGGCCGATCACCCCTCCACTTT

j_call: TRBJ2-3
d_call: TRBD2
clone_size: -
v_call: TRBV11-2
cdr3_aa: CANSLVRLAGGPITDTQYF
cdr3_nt: TGTGCCAACAGCTTAGTCAGACTAGCGGGAGGGCCGATCACAGACACGCAGTATTTT

j_call: TRBJ2-3
d_call: TRBD2
clone_size: -
v_call: TRBV4-2
cdr3_aa: CTSSRDLGTRGGTQYF
cdr3_nt: TGTACCAGCAGCCGAGATTTGGGGACTAGGGGCGGTACGCAGTATTTT

j_call: TRBJ2-5
d_call: TRBD1
clone_size: medium-sized
v_call: TRBV12-3/TRBV12-4
cdr3_aa: CASAQGQSQETQYF
cdr3_nt: TGTGCCAGCGCTCAGGGACAGTCCCAAGAGACCCAGTACTTC

j_call: TRBJ1-2
d_call: TRBD1
clone_size: -
v_call: TRBV6-1
cdr3_aa: CANTSGTGFYSYTF
cdr3_nt: TGTGCCAATACTTCCGGGACAGGGTTCTATAGCTACACCTTC

j_call: TRBJ1-1
d_call: -
clone_size: -
v_call: TRBV12-3/TRBV12-4
cdr3_aa: CASRSTDRNIEAFF
cdr3_nt: TGTGCCAGCAGATCGACAGACAGGAACATTGAAGCTTTCTTT

j_call: TRBJ1-1
d_call: -
clone_size: -
v_call: TRBV20-1
cdr3_aa: CSAEGGGLNTEAFF
cdr3_nt: TGCAGTGCCGAGGGGGGGGGCTTGAACACTGAAGCTTTCTTT

j_call: TRBJ1-1
d_call: -
clone_size: -
v_call: TRBV11-3
cdr3_aa: CASSTGSNTEPYF
cdr3_nt: TGTGCCAGCAGCACAGGTTCGAACACTGAACCTTACTTT

j_call: TRBJ2-6
d_call: -
clone_size: -
v_call: TRBV11-2
cdr3_aa: CVSSMGGDRDISLSGVNVLTF
cdr3_nt: TGTGTCAGCAGCATGGGGGGAGACAGGGACATTTCCCTCTCTGGGGTCAACGTCCTGACTTTC

j_call: TRBJ2-3
d_call: -
clone_size: -
v_call: TRBV11-1
cdr3_aa: CASSTGGTSVGPRTDTQYF
cdr3_nt: TGTGCCAGCAGCACTGGGGGAACCTCTGTTGGACCCCGCACAGATACTCAGTATTTT

j_call: TRBJ1-6
d_call: -
clone_size: -
v_call: TRBV6-6
cdr3_aa: CASKSSYNLPLHF
cdr3_nt: TGTGCCAGCAAGAGCTCCTATAATTTACCCCTCCACTTC

j_call: TRBJ2-7
d_call: TRBD1
clone_size: -
v_call: TRBV6-5
cdr3_aa: CANSPAGTVSYEQYF
cdr3_nt: TGCGCCAACAGTCCCGCCGGGACAGTATCCTACGAGCAGTACTTC

j_call: TRBJ2-1
d_call: TRBD2
clone_size: -
v_call: TRBV6-6
cdr3_aa: CAGSPTTAGGSNEQFF
cdr3_nt: TGTGCCGGCAGTCCGACCACAGCGGGAGGCAGCAATGAGCAGTTCTTC

j_call: TRBJ2-1
d_call: -
clone_size: -
v_call: TRBV12-3/TRBV12-4
cdr3_aa: CASSKANLLWEEQFF
cdr3_nt: TGTGCCAGCAGTAAGGCTAATTTACTTTGGGAAGAGCAGTTCTTC

j_call: TRBJ2-7
d_call: -
clone_size: few
v_call: TRBV11-1
cdr3_aa: CVSSSSRDSSYEQYF
cdr3_nt: TGTGTCAGCAGCTCATCCCGTGACTCCTCCTACGAGCAATACTTC

j_call: TRBJ2-3
d_call: -
clone_size: few
v_call: TRBV4-1
cdr3_aa: CASSQDAVGPGDTQYF
cdr3_nt: TGCGCCAGCAGCCAAGATGCGGTAGGGCCTGGAGATACGCAGTATTTT

j_call: TRBJ2-2
d_call: -
clone_size: -
v_call: TRBV4-3
cdr3_aa: CASSQDWYDELFF
cdr3_nt: TGCGCCAGCAGCCAAGATTGGTACGACGAGCTGTTTTTT

j_call: TRBJ1-5
d_call: -
clone_size: -
v_call: TRBV11-2
cdr3_aa: CVSSLGDTRWAQPQHF
cdr3_nt: TGTGTCAGCAGCTTAGGAGACACGCGTTGGGCTCAGCCCCAGCATTTT

j_call: TRBJ2-7
d_call: -
clone_size: -
v_call: TRBV6-2/TRBV6-3
cdr3_aa: CAISYESGSYGQYF
cdr3_nt: TGTGCCATCAGTTACGAATCCGGCTCCTACGGCCAGTACTTC

j_call: TRBJ2-3
d_call: -
clone_size: -
v_call: TRBV29-1
cdr3_aa: CSTETETDTQWF
cdr3_nt: TGCAGCACCGAAACAGAGACAGATACGCAGTGGTTT

j_call: TRBJ2-7
d_call: TRBD2
clone_size: -
v_call: TRBV11-2
cdr3_aa: CASSLGLGWSYVQYF
cdr3_nt: TGTGCCAGCAGTTTAGGACTAGGATGGTCCTACGTGCAGTACTTC

j_call: TRBJ1-4
d_call: -
clone_size: -
v_call: TRBV6-5
cdr3_aa: CTSSKGVANEKLFF
cdr3_nt: TGTACCAGCAGTAAAGGGGTAGCTAATGAAAAACTATTTTTT

j_call: TRBJ2-3
d_call: -
clone_size: -
v_call: TRBV7-8
cdr3_aa: CASSLANTQYF
cdr3_nt: TGTGCCAGCAGCTTAGCAAATACGCAGTATTTT

j_call: TRBJ1-1
d_call: -
clone_size: -
v_call: TRBV29-1
cdr3_aa: CSVQPEVTEAFF
cdr3_nt: TGCAGCGTACAACCAGAAGTCACTGAAGCTTTCTTC

j_call: TRBJ2-1
d_call: -
clone_size: few
v_call: TRBV6-5
cdr3_aa: CASSDRSGTWLYNEQFF
cdr3_nt: TGTGCCAGCAGTGACCGATCCGGGACATGGCTATATAATGAGCAGTTCTTC

j_call: TRBJ2-7
d_call: -
clone_size: -
v_call: TRBV11-1
cdr3_aa: CASSLMGSGDYEQYF
cdr3_nt: TGTGCCAGCAGCTTAATGGGTTCGGGAGACTACGAGCAGTACTTC

j_call: TRBJ2-7
d_call: -
clone_size: -
v_call: TRBV29-1
cdr3_aa: CVAMTSGTGTHYEQYF
cdr3_nt: TGCGTCGCCATGACATCTGGGACCGGCACTCACTACGAGCAGTACTTC

j_call: TRBJ1-6
d_call: -
clone_size: once
v_call: TRBV29-1
cdr3_aa: CSVSKARNSPLHF
cdr3_nt: TGCAGCGTTTCGAAGGCAAGAAATTCACCCCTCCACTTT

j_call: TRBJ2-3
d_call: TRBD2
clone_size: -
v_call: TRBV5-4
cdr3_aa: CPSSRGTIGGTQYF
cdr3_nt: TGTCCCAGCAGTCGGGGGACTATCGGAGGTACGCAGTATTTT

j_call: TRBJ2-1
d_call: TRBD2
clone_size: -
v_call: TRBV24-1
cdr3_aa: CGTSDATSGQKNEQFF
cdr3_nt: TGTGGCACCAGTGATGCCACTAGCGGCCAGAAGAATGAGCAGTTTTTC

j_call: TRBJ2-7
d_call: TRBD2
clone_size: -
v_call: TRBV4-1
cdr3_aa: CAGSQELAEGYKQYF
cdr3_nt: TGCGCCGGCAGCCAAGAACTAGCGGAGGGATACAAGCAGTACTTC

j_call: TRBJ1-2
d_call: TRBD1
clone_size: -
v_call: TRBV12-3/TRBV12-4
cdr3_aa: CANRFGQGAGGYTF
cdr3_nt: TGTGCCAACAGATTCGGGCAGGGGGCTGGTGGCTACACCTTC

j_call: TRBJ2-7
d_call: -
clone_size: few
v_call: TRBV11-2
cdr3_aa: CASSSRRLYAREQYF
cdr3_nt: TGTGCCAGCAGCTCCAGGCGGCTTTATGCGCGCGAGCAGTACTTC

j_call: TRBJ2-7
d_call: -
clone_size: -
v_call: TRBV5-6
cdr3_aa: CASSRTWIVSYEQYF
cdr3_nt: TGTGCCAGCAGTAGGACATGGATCGTGTCCTACGAGCAGTACTTC

j_call: TRBJ1-6
d_call: -
clone_size: -
v_call: TRBV14
cdr3_aa: CVSSHLGENSPLHF
cdr3_nt: TGTGTCAGCAGCCACTTAGGGGAAAATTCACCACTCCACTTT

j_call: TRBJ2-1
d_call: TRBD1
clone_size: -
v_call: TRBV29-1
cdr3_aa: CSVKIGTGGFYEQFF
cdr3_nt: TGCAGCGTTAAGATCGGGACAGGGGGCTTTTATGAGCAGTTCTTC

j_call: TRBJ1-5
d_call: -
clone_size: -
v_call: TRBV6-2/TRBV6-3
cdr3_aa: CASNESTQGTQPQHF
cdr3_nt: TGTGCCAGCAATGAATCTACTCAGGGAACTCAGCCCCAGCATTTT

j_call: TRBJ2-7
d_call: TRBD2
clone_size: -
v_call: TRBV4-3
cdr3_aa: CVSSQDRASGYERYF
cdr3_nt: TGCGTCAGTAGCCAAGATCGGGCTAGCGGCTACGAGCGGTACTTC

j_call: TRBJ1-6
d_call: -
clone_size: -
v_call: TRBV6-5
cdr3_aa: CASNYAGGSNSHLHF
cdr3_nt: TGTGCCAGCAATTACGCCGGGGGGTCTAATTCACACCTCCACTTT

j_call: TRBJ2-5
d_call: -
clone_size: -
v_call: TRBV5-1
cdr3_aa: CANSQLETQYF
cdr3_nt: TGCGCCAACAGCCAGTTGGAGACCCAGTACTTC

j_call: TRBJ2-6
d_call: -
clone_size: -
v_call: TRBV5-4
cdr3_aa: CVSNLEWAAEVSGANVLTF
cdr3_nt: TGTGTCAGCAACTTGGAGTGGGCAGCCGAGGTCTCTGGGGCCAACGTCCTGACTTTC